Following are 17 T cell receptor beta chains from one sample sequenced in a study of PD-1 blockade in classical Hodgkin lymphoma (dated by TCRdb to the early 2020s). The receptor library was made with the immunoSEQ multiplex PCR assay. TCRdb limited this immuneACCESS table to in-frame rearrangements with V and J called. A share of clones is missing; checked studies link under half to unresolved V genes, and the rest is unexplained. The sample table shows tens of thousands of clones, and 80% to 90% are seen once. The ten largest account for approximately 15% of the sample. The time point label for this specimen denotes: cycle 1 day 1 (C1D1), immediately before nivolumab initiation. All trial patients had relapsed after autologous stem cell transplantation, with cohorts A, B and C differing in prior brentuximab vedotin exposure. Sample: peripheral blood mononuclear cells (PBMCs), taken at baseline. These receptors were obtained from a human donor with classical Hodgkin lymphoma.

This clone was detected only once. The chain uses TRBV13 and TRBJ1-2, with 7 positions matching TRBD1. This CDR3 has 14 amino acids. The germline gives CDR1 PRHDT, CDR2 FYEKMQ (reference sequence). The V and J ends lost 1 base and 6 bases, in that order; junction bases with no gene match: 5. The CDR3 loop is CASSLVPGQDGYTF. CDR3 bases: TGTGCCAGCAGCTTAGTGCCCGGACAGGATGGCTACACCTTC. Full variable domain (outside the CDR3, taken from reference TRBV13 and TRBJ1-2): AAGVIQSPRHLIKEKRETATLKCYPIPRHDTVYWYQQGPGQDPQFLISFYEKMQSDKGSIPDRFSAQQFSDYHSELNMSSLELGDSALYFCASSLVPGQDGYTFGSGTRLTVV.

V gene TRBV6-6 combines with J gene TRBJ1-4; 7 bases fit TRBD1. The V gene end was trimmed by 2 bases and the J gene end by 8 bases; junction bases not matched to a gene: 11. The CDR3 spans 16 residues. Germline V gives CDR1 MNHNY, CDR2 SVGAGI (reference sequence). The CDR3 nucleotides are TGTGCCAGCAGTTACCTCCCGGGACAGCGACTGGAAAAACTGTTTTTT. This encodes CASSYLPGQRLEKLFF.

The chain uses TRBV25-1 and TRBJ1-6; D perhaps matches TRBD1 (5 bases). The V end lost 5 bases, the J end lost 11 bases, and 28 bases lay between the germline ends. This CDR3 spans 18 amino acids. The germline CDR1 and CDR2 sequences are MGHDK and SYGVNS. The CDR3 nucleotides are TGTGCCAGCAGTAGCGTGGGGGACTCGACCTTCGGGCCAACACCCCTCCACTTT. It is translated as CASSSVGDSTFGPTPLHF.

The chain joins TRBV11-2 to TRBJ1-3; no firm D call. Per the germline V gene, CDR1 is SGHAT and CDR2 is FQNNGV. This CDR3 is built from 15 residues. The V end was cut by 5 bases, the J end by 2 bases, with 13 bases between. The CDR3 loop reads CASSPPPVTGNTIYF. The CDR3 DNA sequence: TGTGCCAGCAGCCCCCCGCCAGTTACTGGAAACACCATATATTTT.

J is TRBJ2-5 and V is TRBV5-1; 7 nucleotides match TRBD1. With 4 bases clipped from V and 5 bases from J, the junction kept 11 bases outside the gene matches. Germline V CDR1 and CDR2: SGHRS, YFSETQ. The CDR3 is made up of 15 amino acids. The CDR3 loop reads CASSAGNRGPETQYF. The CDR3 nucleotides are TGCGCCAGCAGCGCCGGAAACAGGGGTCCCGAGACCCAGTACTTC.

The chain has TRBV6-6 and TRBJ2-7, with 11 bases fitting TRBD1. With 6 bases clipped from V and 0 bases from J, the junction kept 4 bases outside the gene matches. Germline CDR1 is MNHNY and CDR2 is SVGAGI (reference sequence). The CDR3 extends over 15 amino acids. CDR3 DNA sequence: TGTGCCAGCAGATCGGGACAGGGGGACTCCTACGAGCAGTACTTC. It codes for CASRSGQGDSYEQYF.

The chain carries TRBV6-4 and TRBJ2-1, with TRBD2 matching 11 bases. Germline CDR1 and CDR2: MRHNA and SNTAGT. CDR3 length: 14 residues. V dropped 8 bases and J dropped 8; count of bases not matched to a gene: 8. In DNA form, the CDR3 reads TGTGCCAGCTCCGTAGCGGGGGGGAGGGATGAGCAGTTCTTC. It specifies CASSVAGGRDEQFF.

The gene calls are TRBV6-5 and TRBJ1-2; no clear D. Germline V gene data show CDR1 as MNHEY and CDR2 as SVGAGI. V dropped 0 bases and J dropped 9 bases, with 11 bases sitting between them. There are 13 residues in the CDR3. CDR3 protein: CASSYSPRGRYTF. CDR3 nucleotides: TGTGCCAGCAGTTACTCCCCCCGCGGGCGCTACACCTTC.

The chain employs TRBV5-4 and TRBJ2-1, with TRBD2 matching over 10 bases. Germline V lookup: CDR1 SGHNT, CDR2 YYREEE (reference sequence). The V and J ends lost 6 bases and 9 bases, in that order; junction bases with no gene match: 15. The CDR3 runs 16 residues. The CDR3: CASTPKERGGFGEQFF. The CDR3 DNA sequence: TGTGCCAGCACCCCTAAAGAGCGGGGGGGGTTCGGTGAGCAGTTCTTC. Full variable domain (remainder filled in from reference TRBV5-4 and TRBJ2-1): ETGVTQSPTHLIKTRGQQVTLRCSSQSGHNTVSWYQQALGQGPQFIFQYYREEENGRGNFPPRFSGLQFPNYSSELNVNALELDDSALYLCASTPKERGGFGEQFFGPGTRLTVL.

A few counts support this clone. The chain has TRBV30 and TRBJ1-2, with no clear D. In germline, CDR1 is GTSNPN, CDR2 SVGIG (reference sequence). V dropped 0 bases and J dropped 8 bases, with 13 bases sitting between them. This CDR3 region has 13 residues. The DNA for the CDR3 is TGTGCCTGGAGTGTACGCACAAGTAACGGCTACACCTTC. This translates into CAWSVRTSNGYTF.

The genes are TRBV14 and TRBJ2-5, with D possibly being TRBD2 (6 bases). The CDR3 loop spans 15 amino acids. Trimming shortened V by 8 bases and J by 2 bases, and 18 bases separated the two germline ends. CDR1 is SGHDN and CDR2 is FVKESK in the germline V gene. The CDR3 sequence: CASSMHRRVQETQYF. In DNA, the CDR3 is TGTGCCAGCTCTATGCACAGGAGGGTGCAAGAGACCCAGTACTTC.

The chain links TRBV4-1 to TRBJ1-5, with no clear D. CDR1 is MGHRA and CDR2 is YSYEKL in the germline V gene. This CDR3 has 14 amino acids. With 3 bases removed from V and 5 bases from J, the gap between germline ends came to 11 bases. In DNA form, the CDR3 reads TGCGCCAGCAGCCAGGGATCGGTCGATCAGCCCCAGCATTTT. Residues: CASSQGSVDQPQHF.

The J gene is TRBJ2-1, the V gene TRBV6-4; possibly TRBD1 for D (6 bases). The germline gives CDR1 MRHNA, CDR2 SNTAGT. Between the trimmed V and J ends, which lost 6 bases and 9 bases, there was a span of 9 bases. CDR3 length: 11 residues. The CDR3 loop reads CASRDSPEQFF. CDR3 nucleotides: TGTGCCAGCAGGGACAGTCCTGAGCAGTTCTTC.

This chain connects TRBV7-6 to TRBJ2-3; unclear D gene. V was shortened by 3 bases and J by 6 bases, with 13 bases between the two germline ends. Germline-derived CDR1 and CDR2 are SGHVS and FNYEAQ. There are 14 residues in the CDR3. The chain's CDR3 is CASSFRRPVDTQYF. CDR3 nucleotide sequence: TGTGCCAGCAGCTTTCGGCGGCCCGTGGATACGCAGTATTTT. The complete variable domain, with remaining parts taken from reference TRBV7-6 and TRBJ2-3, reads GAGVSQSPRYKVTKRGQDVALRCDPISGHVSLYWYRQALGQGPEFLTYFNYEAQQDKSGLPNDRFSAERPEGSISTLTIQRTEQRDSAMYRCASSFRRPVDTQYFGPGTRLTVL.

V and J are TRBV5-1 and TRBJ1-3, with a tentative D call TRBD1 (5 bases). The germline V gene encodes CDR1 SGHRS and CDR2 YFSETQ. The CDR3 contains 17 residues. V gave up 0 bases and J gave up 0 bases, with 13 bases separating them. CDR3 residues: CASSLGPPGPSGNTIYF. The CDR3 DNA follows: TGCGCCAGCAGCTTGGGTCCTCCGGGGCCCTCTGGAAACACCATATATTTT.

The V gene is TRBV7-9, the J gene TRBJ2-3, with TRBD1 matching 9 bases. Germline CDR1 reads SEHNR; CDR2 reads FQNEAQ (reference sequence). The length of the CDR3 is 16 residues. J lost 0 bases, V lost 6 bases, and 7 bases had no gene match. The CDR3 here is CASRSRDRVSTDTQYF. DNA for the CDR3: TGTGCCAGCAGATCCCGGGACAGGGTTAGCACAGATACGCAGTATTTT.

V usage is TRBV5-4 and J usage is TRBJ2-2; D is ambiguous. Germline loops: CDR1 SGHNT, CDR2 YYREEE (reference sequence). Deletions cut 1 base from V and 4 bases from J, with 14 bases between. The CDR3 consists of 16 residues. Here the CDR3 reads CASSLSPGLITGELFF. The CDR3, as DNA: TGTGCCAGCAGCTTGTCTCCAGGCCTAATCACCGGGGAGCTGTTTTTT.